This TCR beta chain is drawn from a study of blood T cell repertoires in COVID-19. About the research overall: The origin of the acute and convalescent COVID-19 samples was the United States, Italy and Spain. PBMCs, B-cell-depleted T cells, or T cells were the source of the cDNA or gDNA that made up the material.

This clone was seen only a few times. CDR1 and CDR2 from the germline V gene are LNHDA and SQIVND (reference sequence). The CDR3 is 13 amino acids. V was shortened by 6 bases and J by 5 bases, with 11 bases between the two germline ends. Per the original data handling: Estimation of nucleated cell counts relied on the amplification of reference gene primers. The repertoire was sequenced with immunoSEQ multiplex PCR; TCRdb's copy has only in-frame clones and lacks some. That table gives V, J and clone size, and the DNA gave D and trimming. This sample has about 110,000 clones, with around 83% found just once.

The chain combines TRBV19 with TRBJ1-5; D is perhaps TRBD1 (6 bases). This receptor was obtained from a man in his 70s with acute or convalescent COVID-19. Sequencing used peripheral blood. CDR3 in DNA: TGTGCCAGTAGATTACAGGGCGATCAGCCCCAGCATTTT. Protein: CASRLQGDQPQHF.